The 29 T cell receptor beta chains presented below share a single source sample, sequenced in a study of T-cell reconstitution after alpha-beta-depleted transplantation in children. Using unique molecular identifiers, the investigators prepared the TCRbeta library. TCRdb reprocessed the PCR reads via MiXCR and lists one record per CDR3 protein. This repertoire shows just over 950,000 distinct CDR3 sequences, under 30% found once; its top ten account for under 30%. Sample: PBMCs, mostly from graft donor cells, taken 360 days after TCRalphabeta/CD19-depleted stem cell transplant. These TCRs come from a boy younger than two who had a stem cell transplant for SCID, so the T cells may come from the graft donor.

This chain links TRBV5-1 with TRBJ2-1; 7 bases fit TRBD2. The CDR3 spans 13 residues. Germline CDR1 is SGHRS and CDR2 is YFSETQ. The J segment lost 5 bases and the V segment lost 6 bases, leaving 5 bases of the junction unmatched. CDR3 in amino acids: CASKEGGNNEQFF. The CDR3 DNA reads as TGCGCCAGCAAAGAGGGAGGGAACAATGAGCAGTTCTTC.

This clonotype was seen only a few times. The rearrangement uses TRBV14 and TRBJ2-7; D perhaps matches TRBD2 (6 bases). The CDR3 has 18 residues. Trimming left V 0 bases short and J 0 bases short, with 18 bases between. Germline CDR1 reads SGHDN; CDR2 reads FVKESK. The CDR3 loop reads CASSQDLGWRAVSYEQYF. The DNA for the CDR3 is TGTGCCAGCAGCCAAGATCTCGGGTGGAGGGCCGTCTCCTACGAGCAGTACTTC.

The V call is TRBV29-1, the J call TRBJ1-1; 7 bases fit TRBD1. CDR1 is SQVTM and CDR2 is ANQGSEA in the germline V gene. The CDR3 spans 16 residues. Trimming removed 0 bases from V and 4 bases from J; junction bases left unmatched: 11. CDR3 nucleotide sequence: TGCAGCGTTGAAGAGTTGGAGGGGGCACCCCTCACTGAAGCTTTCTTT. Its protein is CSVEELEGAPLTEAFF.

The gene calls are TRBV9 and TRBJ2-1; 7 positions agree with TRBD1. The CDR3 contains 15 residues. Germline lookup yields CDR1 SGDLS and CDR2 YYNGEE. V shed 4 bases, J shed 2 bases, and the junction held 6 bases outside the gene matches. CDR3 nucleotide sequence: TGTGCCAGCAGCTTAACAGGGGTTCCCTACAATGAGCAGTTCTTC. Protein: CASSLTGVPYNEQFF.

The V gene is TRBV5-1, the J gene TRBJ2-1, with D hard to call. The V gene's germline CDR1 is SGHRS and CDR2 YFSETQ. The CDR3 contains 14 residues. V was clipped by 0 bases and J by 6 bases, with 10 bases between them. The CDR3 loop reads CASSLALKSNEQFF. The DNA of the CDR3 is TGCGCCAGCAGCTTGGCTTTGAAAAGCAATGAGCAGTTCTTC.

This clonotype appeared a few times. V gene TRBV7-6 combines with J gene TRBJ2-2; tentatively, D is TRBD2 (5 bases). Trimming stripped 0 bases from V and 8 bases from J, with 10 bases between. CDR3 length: 14 residues. Germline V gene lookup returns CDR1 SGHVS and CDR2 FNYEAQ. The chain's CDR3 is CASSLAEATGELFF. The CDR3 nucleotides are TGTGCCAGCAGCTTAGCGGAGGCGACTGGGGAGCTGTTTTTT.

The chain recombines TRBV20-1 with TRBJ2-7; D unresolved. This CDR3 spans 14 amino acids. Trimming pared 1 base from V and 5 bases from J, leaving 15 bases between. Germline CDR1 DFQATT, CDR2 SNEGSKA (reference sequence). CDR3 nucleotide sequence: TGCAGTGCTAGAGGGCAGAATCTTGGGGACGAGCAGTACTTC. Encoded protein: CSARGQNLGDEQYF.

The chain carries TRBV7-6 and TRBJ2-3, with 7 bases matching TRBD1. CDR1 is SGHVS, CDR2 FNYEAQ, per germline. The CDR3 has 18 residues. After removal of 4 bases from V and 1 base from J, the junction contained 14 bases not matched to a gene. The CDR3 nucleotides read TGTGCCAGCAGCTCTTTGTCCAGCAGGACAGGACGCACAGATACGCAGTATTTT. This encodes CASSSLSSRTGRTDTQYF.

The chain joins TRBV3-1 to TRBJ2-3, with 8 nucleotides matching TRBD2. V shed 0 bases, J shed 0 bases, and the junction held 5 bases outside the gene matches. CDR1 and CDR2 (germline): LGHDT, YNNKEL (reference sequence). The CDR3 covers 17 residues. CDR3 region: CASSQDLAGGSTDTQYF. For the CDR3, the DNA is TGTGCCAGCAGCCAAGATCTGGCGGGGGGTAGCACAGATACGCAGTATTTT.

The V call is TRBV5-1, the J call TRBJ2-1; 10 nucleotides match TRBD2. The V gene's germline CDR1 is SGHRS and CDR2 YFSETQ. The CDR3 is made up of 14 amino acids. Trimming at V came to 5 bases and at J to 4 bases, leaving 3 bases not matched to a gene. The CDR3 DNA reads as TGCGCCAGCAGGAGCGGGGGGGAGTACAATGAGCAGTTCTTC. This translates into CASRSGGEYNEQFF.

This clonotype has just a few counts. The chain joins TRBV10-3 to TRBJ2-5; D is possibly TRBD1 or TRBD2 (5 bases each). CDR1 ENHRY and CDR2 SYGVKD come from the germline V gene. The germline V and J ends were trimmed by 4 bases and 0 bases, with 15 bases remaining between them. There are 16 residues in the CDR3. CDR3 loop: CAISAVRDPYQETQYF. The CDR3 nucleotides are TGTGCCATCAGTGCGGTCAGGGACCCGTACCAAGAGACCCAGTACTTC.

The table lists this clonotype with a few counts. The chain joins TRBV3-1 to TRBJ2-1; possibly TRBD2 for D (6 bases). Trimming shortened V by 1 base and J by 4 bases, and 17 bases separated the two germline ends. CDR3 length equals 17 residues. Germline CDR1 is LGHDT and CDR2 is YNNKEL (reference sequence). As DNA, the CDR3 is TGTGCCAGCAGCCAAGGGTCTGCGGGGAAAGGATACAATGAGCAGTTCTTC. Translation: CASSQGSAGKGYNEQFF.

The sample holds a few counts of this clonotype. The chain uses TRBV9 and TRBJ2-7, with no clear D. The CDR3 has 14 residues. Trimming shortened V by 0 bases and J by 2 bases, and 9 bases separated the two germline ends. Germline V gene lookup returns CDR1 SGDLS and CDR2 YYNGEE. The CDR3: CASSVDTVPYEQYF. The CDR3 DNA is TGTGCCAGCAGCGTAGACACGGTTCCCTACGAGCAGTACTTC.

At least ten counts were recorded for this clonotype. The V and J genes are TRBV7-3 and TRBJ2-1, with 7 bases identical to TRBD2. The V segment lost 5 bases and the J segment 5 bases; nucleotides outside the gene matches: 6. The germline V gene has CDR1 SGHTA and CDR2 FQGTGA. CDR3 length: 14 amino acids. The CDR3, as DNA: TGTGCCAGCAGCCCTAGCGGTCCCAACAATGAGCAGTTCTTC. Translated: CASSPSGPNNEQFF.

V gene TRBV12-3 or TRBV12-4 combines with J gene TRBJ2-3, with D perhaps assigned TRBD1 or TRBD2 (6 bases each). The CDR3 is 18 residues long. Trimming took off 5 bases at V and 1 base at J, with 22 bases between the two ends. CDR3 in DNA: TGTGCCAGCAGTGGGACCCCTGTAGGGGGGCCCGGCACAGATACGCAGTATTTT. Protein sequence: CASSGTPVGGPGTDTQYF.

The chain is built from TRBV5-1 and TRBJ1-2, with unresolved D. Germline CDR1 SGHRS, CDR2 YFSETQ. V was trimmed by 1 base and J by 0 bases, leaving 7 bases between them. The CDR3 length is 14 residues. The CDR3 protein is CASSLRETNYGYTF. As DNA, the CDR3 is TGCGCCAGCAGCTTGAGGGAAACTAACTATGGCTACACCTTC.

The V and J genes are TRBV11-2 and TRBJ1-4; D is possibly TRBD1 (5 bases). Germline-derived CDR1 and CDR2 are SGHAT and FQNNGV. This CDR3 contains 16 residues. Deletions cut 5 bases from V and 7 bases from J, with 20 bases between. The DNA for the CDR3 is TGTGCCAGCAGCCCCATTTATGGCAGGGTGGGTGAAAAACTGTTTTTT. Its translation is CASSPIYGRVGEKLFF.

The CDR3 DNA reads TGTGCCAGCAGCCACACAGGCCTCTACGAGCAGTACTTC. This codes for CASSHTGLYEQYF. J is TRBJ2-7 and V is TRBV5-6; maybe TRBD1 (5 bases). This CDR3 region has 13 residues. The germline V gene encodes CDR1 SGHDT and CDR2 YYEEEE. Between the trimmed V and J ends, which lost 4 bases and 3 bases, there was a span of 11 bases.

The rearrangement links TRBV28 to TRBJ2-7, with D perhaps TRBD2 (5 bases). Germline V CDR1 and CDR2: MDHEN, SYDVKM. CDR3 size: 15 residues. The V gene lost 6 bases and the J gene lost 2 bases, with 17 bases spanning the gap. CDR3 in amino acids: CASRRGLVMAYEQYF. DNA of the CDR3: TGTGCCAGCAGGAGAGGGCTAGTAATGGCCTACGAGCAGTACTTC.

The chain has TRBV28 and TRBJ2-7; D not resolved. Germline-derived CDR1 and CDR2 are MDHEN and SYDVKM. The V end was cut by 8 bases, the J end by 1 base, with 9 bases between. CDR3 length: 12 amino acids. CDR3 amino acids: CASLDGSYEQYF. The CDR3, as DNA: TGTGCCAGCCTCGATGGATCCTACGAGCAGTACTTC.

This rearrangement joins TRBV4-1 to TRBJ1-1; D gene unclear. The length of the CDR3 is 19 residues. V gave up 2 bases and J gave up 1 base, with 23 bases separating them. From germline, CDR1 is MGHRA and CDR2 YSYEKL. In DNA form, the CDR3 reads TGCGCCAGCAGCCAAAAACAGATCGGCCCCCGGGTGCAGAACACTGAAGCTTTCTTT. This gives the protein CASSQKQIGPRVQNTEAFF.

This clonotype was counted between two and nine times. The rearrangement joins TRBV28 to TRBJ2-1, with 12 bases lining up with TRBD2. Trimming at V came to 6 bases and at J to 10 bases, leaving 19 bases not matched to a gene. This CDR3 has 18 amino acids. Germline V CDR1 and CDR2: MDHEN, SYDVKM. CDR3 DNA sequence: TGTGCCAGCAGCACTTATGTACTAGCGGGGGGATTGGGCGGCGAGCAGTTCTTC. Amino acids: CASSTYVLAGGLGGEQFF.

The sample holds a few counts of this clonotype. V usage is TRBV7-2 and J usage is TRBJ2-1; 9 nucleotides match TRBD2. The CDR3 consists of 15 residues. Germline V lookup: CDR1 SGHTA, CDR2 FQGNSA. The junction had 8 bases not matched to a gene; V was cut back by 1 base and J by 10 bases. The CDR3 protein is CASSLVTSGWDEQFF. The CDR3 bases are TGTGCCAGCAGCTTAGTCACTAGCGGGTGGGACGAGCAGTTCTTC. The full variable domain, with the rest looked up from reference TRBV7-2 and TRBJ2-1, is GAGVSQSPSNKVTEKGKDVELRCDPISGHTALYWYRQSLGQGLEFLIYFQGNSAPDKSGLPSDRFSAERTGGSVSTLTIQRTQQEDSAVYLCASSLVTSGWDEQFFGPGTRLTVL.

This clonotype was seen only a few times. The rearrangement links TRBV12-3 or TRBV12-4 to TRBJ2-5, with 8 bases identical to TRBD1. The V segment lost 5 bases and the J segment 5 bases; nucleotides outside the gene matches: 4. The CDR3 has 13 amino acids. The CDR3 loop reads CASSPGGLETQYF. As DNA, the CDR3 is TGTGCCAGCAGTCCAGGGGGCCTGGAGACCCAGTACTTC.

The V call is TRBV6-2 or TRBV6-3, the J call TRBJ1-1, with a possible D match to TRBD1 (5 bases). CDR1 and CDR2 from the germline V gene are MNHEY and SVGEGT. The CDR3 extends over 16 amino acids. V lost 0 bases, J lost 2 bases, and 13 bases lay in between. DNA of the CDR3: TGTGCCAGCAGTTACTCGGGGCGGGGACCTAACACTGAAGCTTTCTTT. Translation: CASSYSGRGPNTEAFF.

The chain links TRBV6-1 to TRBJ1-5; D possibly corresponds to TRBD1 (6 bases). CDR3 length: 14 amino acids. The germline CDR1 and CDR2 sequences are MNHNS and SASEGT. V was trimmed by 7 bases and J by 6 bases, leaving 16 bases between them. CDR3 amino acids: CASKGTGRFQPQHF. The CDR3 DNA follows: TGTGCCAGCAAAGGTACAGGGAGGTTTCAGCCCCAGCATTTT.

This clonotype was counted a single time. The chain carries TRBV20-1 and TRBJ2-3; 8 bases are a match to TRBD2. Germline-derived CDR1 and CDR2 are DFQATT and SNEGSKA (reference sequence). The J segment lost 6 bases and the V segment lost 3 bases, leaving 11 bases of the junction unmatched. The CDR3 is 15 amino acids. The CDR3 is CSASTGTSKVDTQYF. The CDR3 DNA reads TGCAGTGCTAGCACCGGGACTAGTAAGGTGGATACGCAGTATTTT.

This clonotype was seen a handful of times. DNA for the CDR3: TGTGCCAGCAGTTTCTCGGACGTAACTAACTATGGCTACACCTTC. Residues: CASSFSDVTNYGYTF. The V and J genes are TRBV12-3 or TRBV12-4 and TRBJ1-2; D is unclear. This CDR3 has 15 amino acids. Trimming pared 3 bases from V and 0 bases from J, leaving 11 bases between.

The CDR3 DNA sequence: TGCAGTGCTAGACGCCCAGGGTACGAGCAGTACTTC. Protein sequence: CSARRPGYEQYF. The chain recombines TRBV20-1 with TRBJ2-7; D may be TRBD1 (5 bases). The CDR3 runs 12 residues. Germline CDR1 and CDR2: DFQATT and SNEGSKA (reference sequence). The V gene lost 2 bases and the J gene lost 4 bases, with 9 bases spanning the gap.